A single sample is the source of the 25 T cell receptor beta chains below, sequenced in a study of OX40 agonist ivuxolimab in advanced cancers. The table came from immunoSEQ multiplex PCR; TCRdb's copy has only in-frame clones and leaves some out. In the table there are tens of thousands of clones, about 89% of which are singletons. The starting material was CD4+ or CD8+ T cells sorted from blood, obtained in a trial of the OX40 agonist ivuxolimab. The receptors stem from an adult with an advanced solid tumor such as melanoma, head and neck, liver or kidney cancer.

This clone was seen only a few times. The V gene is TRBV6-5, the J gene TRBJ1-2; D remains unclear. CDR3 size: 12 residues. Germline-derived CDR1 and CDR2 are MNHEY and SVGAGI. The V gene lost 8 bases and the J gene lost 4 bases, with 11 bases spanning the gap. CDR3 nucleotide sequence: TGTGCCAGCGCCAAGGGCAGCTATGGCTACACCTTC. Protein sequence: CASAKGSYGYTF.

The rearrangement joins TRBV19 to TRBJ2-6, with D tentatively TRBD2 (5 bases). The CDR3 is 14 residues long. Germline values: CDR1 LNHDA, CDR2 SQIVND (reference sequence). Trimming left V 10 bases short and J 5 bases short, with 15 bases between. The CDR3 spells CATRGERRANVLTF. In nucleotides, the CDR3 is TGTGCCACCCGAGGCGAGCGGAGGGCCAACGTCCTGACTTTC.

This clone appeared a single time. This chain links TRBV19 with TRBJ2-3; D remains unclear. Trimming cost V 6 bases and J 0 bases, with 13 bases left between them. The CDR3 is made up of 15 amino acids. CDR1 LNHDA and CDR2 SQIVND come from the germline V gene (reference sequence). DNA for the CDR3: TGTGCCAGTAGCTTAAGGAACCCTAGCACAGATACGCAGTATTTT. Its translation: CASSLRNPSTDTQYF.

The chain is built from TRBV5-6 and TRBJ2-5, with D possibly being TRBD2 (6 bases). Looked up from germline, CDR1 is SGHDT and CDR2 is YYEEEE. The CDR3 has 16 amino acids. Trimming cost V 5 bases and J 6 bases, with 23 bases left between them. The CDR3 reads CASRWGGTSLGQTQYF. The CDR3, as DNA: TGTGCCAGCAGATGGGGCGGTACTAGCTTAGGGCAGACCCAGTACTTC.

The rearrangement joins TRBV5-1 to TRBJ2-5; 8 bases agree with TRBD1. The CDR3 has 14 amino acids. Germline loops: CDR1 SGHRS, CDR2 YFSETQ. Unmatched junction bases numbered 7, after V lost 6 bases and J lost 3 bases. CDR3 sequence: CASKQQGGEETQYF. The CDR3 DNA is TGCGCCAGCAAGCAACAGGGGGGAGAAGAGACCCAGTACTTC.

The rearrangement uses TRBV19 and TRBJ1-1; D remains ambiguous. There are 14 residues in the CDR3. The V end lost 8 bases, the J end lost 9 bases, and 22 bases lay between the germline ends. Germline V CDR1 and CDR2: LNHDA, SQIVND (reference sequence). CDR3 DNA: TGTGCCAGTGGCCTTTCCCGAGCAGGAAAAAAAGCTTTCTTT. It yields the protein CASGLSRAGKKAFF.

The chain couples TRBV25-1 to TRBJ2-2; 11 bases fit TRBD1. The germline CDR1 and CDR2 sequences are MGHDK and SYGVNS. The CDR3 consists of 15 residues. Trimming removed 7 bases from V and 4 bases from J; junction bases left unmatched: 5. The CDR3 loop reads CASKGGQGGTGELFF. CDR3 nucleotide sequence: TGTGCCAGCAAAGGGGGACAGGGGGGCACCGGGGAGCTGTTTTTT.

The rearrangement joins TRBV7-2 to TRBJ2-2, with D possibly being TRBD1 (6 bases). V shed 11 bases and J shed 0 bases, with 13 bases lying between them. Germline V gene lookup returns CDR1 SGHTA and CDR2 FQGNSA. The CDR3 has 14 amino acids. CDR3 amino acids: CALGRTANTGELFF. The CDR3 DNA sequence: TGTGCCTTAGGGCGGACAGCGAACACCGGGGAGCTGTTTTTT.

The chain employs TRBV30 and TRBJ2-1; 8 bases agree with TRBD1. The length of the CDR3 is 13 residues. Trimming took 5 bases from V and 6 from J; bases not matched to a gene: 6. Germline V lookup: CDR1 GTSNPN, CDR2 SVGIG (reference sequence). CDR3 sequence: CAWEGQAINEQFF. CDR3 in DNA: TGTGCCTGGGAGGGACAGGCGATCAATGAGCAGTTCTTC.

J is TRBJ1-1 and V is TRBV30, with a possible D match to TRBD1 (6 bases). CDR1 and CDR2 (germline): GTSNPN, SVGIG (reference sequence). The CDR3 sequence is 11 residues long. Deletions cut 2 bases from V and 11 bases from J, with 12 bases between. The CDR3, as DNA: TGTGCCTGGAGTTTGGAGAGGGGGGCTTTCTTT. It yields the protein CAWSLERGAFF.

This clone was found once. The CDR3 DNA reads as TGCGCCAGCAGCTTCGCAGGGAACACTGAAGCTTTCTTT. Protein sequence: CASSFAGNTEAFF. This chain connects TRBV5-1 to TRBJ1-1; D is uncertain. V was trimmed by 2 bases and J by 1 base, leaving 6 bases between them. The germline V gene has CDR1 SGHRS and CDR2 YFSETQ. The CDR3 has 13 residues.

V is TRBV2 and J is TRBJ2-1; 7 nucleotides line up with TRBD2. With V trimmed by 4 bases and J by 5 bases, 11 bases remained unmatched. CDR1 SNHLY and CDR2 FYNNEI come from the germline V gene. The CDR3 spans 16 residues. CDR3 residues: CASSATGAGLDNEQFF. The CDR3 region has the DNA TGTGCCAGCAGTGCCACTGGAGCGGGGTTAGACAATGAGCAGTTCTTC. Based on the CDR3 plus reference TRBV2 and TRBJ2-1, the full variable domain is EPEVTQTPSHQVTQMGQEVILRCVPISNHLYFYWYRQILGQKVEFLVSFYNNEISEKSEIFDDQFSVERPDGSNFTLKIRSTKLEDSAMYFCASSATGAGLDNEQFFGPGTRLTVL.

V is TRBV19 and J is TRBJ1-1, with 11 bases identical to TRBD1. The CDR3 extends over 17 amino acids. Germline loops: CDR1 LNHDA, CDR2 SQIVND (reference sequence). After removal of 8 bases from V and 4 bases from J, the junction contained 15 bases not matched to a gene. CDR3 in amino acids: CASVRGGTGGESTEAFF. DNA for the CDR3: TGTGCCAGTGTTCGAGGAGGGACAGGGGGTGAAAGCACTGAAGCTTTCTTT.

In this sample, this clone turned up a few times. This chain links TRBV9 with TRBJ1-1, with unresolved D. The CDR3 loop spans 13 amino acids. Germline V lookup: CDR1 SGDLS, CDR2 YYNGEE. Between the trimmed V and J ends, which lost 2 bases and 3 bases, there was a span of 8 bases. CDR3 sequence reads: CASSVNWDTEAFF. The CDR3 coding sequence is TGTGCCAGCAGCGTGAACTGGGACACTGAAGCTTTCTTT.

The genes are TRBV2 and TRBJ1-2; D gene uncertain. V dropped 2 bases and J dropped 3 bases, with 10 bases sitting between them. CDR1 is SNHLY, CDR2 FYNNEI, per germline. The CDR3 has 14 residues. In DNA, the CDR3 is TGTGCCAGCAGTGAATCCCAGGACCACTATGGCTACACCTTC. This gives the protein CASSESQDHYGYTF.

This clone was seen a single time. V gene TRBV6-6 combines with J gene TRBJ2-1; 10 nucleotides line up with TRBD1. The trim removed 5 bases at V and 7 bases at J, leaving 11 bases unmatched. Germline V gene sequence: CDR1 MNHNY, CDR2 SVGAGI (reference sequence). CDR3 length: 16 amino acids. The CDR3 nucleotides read TGTGCCAGCAGTCCCCTCGCGGACAGGGGGGTAAATGAGCAGTTCTTC. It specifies CASSPLADRGVNEQFF.

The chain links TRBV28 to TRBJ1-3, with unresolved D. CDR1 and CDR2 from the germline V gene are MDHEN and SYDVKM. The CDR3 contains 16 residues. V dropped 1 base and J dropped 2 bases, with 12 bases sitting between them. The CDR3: CASSLFSSAAGNTIYF. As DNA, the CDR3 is TGTGCCAGCAGTTTATTTTCCTCGGCGGCTGGAAACACCATATATTTT.

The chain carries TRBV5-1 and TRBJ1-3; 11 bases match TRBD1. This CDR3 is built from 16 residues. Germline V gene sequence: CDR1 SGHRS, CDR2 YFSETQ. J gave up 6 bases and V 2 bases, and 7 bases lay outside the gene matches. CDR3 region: CASSFEGGQGANTIYF. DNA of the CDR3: TGCGCCAGCAGCTTTGAAGGCGGACAGGGGGCAAACACCATATATTTT.

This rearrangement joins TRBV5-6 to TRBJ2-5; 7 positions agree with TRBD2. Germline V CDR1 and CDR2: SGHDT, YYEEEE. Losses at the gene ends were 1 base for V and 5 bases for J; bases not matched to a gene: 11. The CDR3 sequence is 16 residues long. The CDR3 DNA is TGTGCCAGCAGCTTGCTTCCAGCGGGGCGTCGGGAGACCCAGTACTTC. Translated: CASSLLPAGRRETQYF.

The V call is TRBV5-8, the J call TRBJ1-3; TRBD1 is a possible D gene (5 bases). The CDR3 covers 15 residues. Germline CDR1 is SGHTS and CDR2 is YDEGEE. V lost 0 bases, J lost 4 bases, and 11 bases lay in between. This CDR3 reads CASSLGQLPGNTIYF. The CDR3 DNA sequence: TGTGCCAGCAGCTTGGGACAGCTACCGGGAAACACCATATATTTT.

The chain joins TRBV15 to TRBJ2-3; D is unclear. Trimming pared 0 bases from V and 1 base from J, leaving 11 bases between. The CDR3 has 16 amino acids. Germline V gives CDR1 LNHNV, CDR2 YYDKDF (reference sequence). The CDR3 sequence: CATSRDLGGGTDTQYF. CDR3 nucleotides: TGTGCCACCAGCAGAGACCTAGGTGGGGGCACAGATACGCAGTATTTT.

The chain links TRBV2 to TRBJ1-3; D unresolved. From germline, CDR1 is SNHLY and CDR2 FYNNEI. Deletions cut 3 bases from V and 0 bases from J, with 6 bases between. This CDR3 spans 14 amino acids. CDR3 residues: CASSESISGNTIYF. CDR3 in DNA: TGTGCCAGCAGTGAGTCGATCTCTGGAAACACCATATATTTT.

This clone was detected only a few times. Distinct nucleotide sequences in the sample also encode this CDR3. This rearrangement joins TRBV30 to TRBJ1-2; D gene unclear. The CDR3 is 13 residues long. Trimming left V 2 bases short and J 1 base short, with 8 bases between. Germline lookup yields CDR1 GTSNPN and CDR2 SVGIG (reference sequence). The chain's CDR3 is CAWSLGINYGYTF. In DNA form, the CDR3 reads TGTGCCTGGAGTCTTGGAATTAACTATGGCTACACCTTC.

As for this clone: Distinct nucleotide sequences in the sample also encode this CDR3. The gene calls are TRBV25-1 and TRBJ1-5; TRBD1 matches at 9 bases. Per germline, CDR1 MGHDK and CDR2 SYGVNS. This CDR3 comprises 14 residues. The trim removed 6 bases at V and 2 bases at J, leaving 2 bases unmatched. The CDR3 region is CASRGQGGNQPQHF. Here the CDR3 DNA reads TGTGCCAGCAGGGGACAGGGCGGCAATCAGCCCCAGCATTTT.

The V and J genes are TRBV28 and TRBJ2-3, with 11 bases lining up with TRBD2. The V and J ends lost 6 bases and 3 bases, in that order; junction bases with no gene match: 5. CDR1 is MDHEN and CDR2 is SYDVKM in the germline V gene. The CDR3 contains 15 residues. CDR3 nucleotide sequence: TGTGCCAGCAGCCTAGCGGGAGGAGGAACAGATACGCAGTATTTT. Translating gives CASSLAGGGTDTQYF.